This T cell receptor beta chain appears in the sequencing data of a study of cytomegalovirus exposure and HLA in healthy donors. Study-wide results and limits: According to reports, the classifier identified cytomegalovirus status with high specificity and sensitivity. A later analysis showed TCR association rates differing by HLA locus, peaking at DRB1 and lowest at HLA-C.

Note on this clone: The antigen is unknown.

PCR employed 60 Vbeta and 13 Jbeta primers. The table came from immunoSEQ multiplex PCR; TCRdb's copy has only in-frame clones and leaves some out. The sample has approximately 99,000 clones, 73% seen once; the top ten hold roughly 3.5%. Trimming shortened V by 3 bases and J by 0 bases, and 6 bases separated the two germline ends. CDR3 size: 14 residues. CDR1 is SNHLY, CDR2 FYNNEI, per germline. Among the donors, all were healthy bone marrow donors. The chain joins TRBV2 to TRBJ2-4; the D is unclear. This clonotype was sampled from a man aged 35 to 55 in good health and CMV-seronegative. Material: PBMCs. The CDR3 protein is CASSDLLAKNIQYF. The CDR3 DNA reads as TGTGCCAGCAGTGACCTGTTAGCCAAAAACATTCAGTACTTC.